The 3 T cell receptor beta chains below were found in one sample sequenced in a study of blood T cells in healthy people across ages. With a J-beta primer mix and a sample-barcoded 5' primer, a second PCR ran about 6 to 11 cycles. TCRdb processed the 5' RACE reads anew with MiXCR; each CDR3 protein has one entry. The data hold around 1.5 million distinct CDR3 sequences, with around two fifths observed a single time. Sample: blood. The receptors were gathered from a woman aged 18-30 years in good health.

The CDR3 here is CAISERGGNTEAFF. CDR3 nucleotides: TGTGCCATCAGTGAGCGGGGAGGGAACACTGAAGCTTTCTTT. The chain joins TRBV10-3 to TRBJ1-1; no clear D gene. Germline CDR1 and CDR2: ENHRY and SYGVKD. This CDR3 has 14 residues. The ends were cut back, 2 bases at V and 1 base at J, with 8 bases in the middle.

Only a few counts were recorded for this clonotype. The gene calls are TRBV5-1 and TRBJ2-7; D is ambiguous. CDR3 length: 14 amino acids. Germline values: CDR1 SGHRS, CDR2 YFSETQ. The germline V and J ends were trimmed by 3 bases and 3 bases, with 13 bases remaining between them. The CDR3: CASSSQDVSYEQYF. The CDR3 nucleotides read TGCGCCAGCAGCTCCCAGGACGTAAGCTACGAGCAGTACTTC. Variable domain in full (rest from reference TRBV5-1 and TRBJ2-7): KAGVTQTPRYLIKTRGQQVTLSCSPISGHRSVSWYQQTPGQGLQFLFEYFSETQRNKGNFPGRFSGRQFSNSRSEMNVSTLELGDSALYLCASSSQDVSYEQYFGPGTRLTVT.

The CDR3 DNA reads TGTGCCAGCAGCCAAATTAGCGGGGGCCCCAACACAGATACGCAGTATTTT. This codes for CASSQISGGPNTDTQYF. The chain couples TRBV3-1 to TRBJ2-3; 9 nucleotides agree with TRBD2. The ends lost 2 bases at V and 2 bases at J; junction bases unmatched: 8. The V gene's germline CDR1 is LGHDT and CDR2 YNNKEL (reference sequence). The CDR3 contains 17 residues.